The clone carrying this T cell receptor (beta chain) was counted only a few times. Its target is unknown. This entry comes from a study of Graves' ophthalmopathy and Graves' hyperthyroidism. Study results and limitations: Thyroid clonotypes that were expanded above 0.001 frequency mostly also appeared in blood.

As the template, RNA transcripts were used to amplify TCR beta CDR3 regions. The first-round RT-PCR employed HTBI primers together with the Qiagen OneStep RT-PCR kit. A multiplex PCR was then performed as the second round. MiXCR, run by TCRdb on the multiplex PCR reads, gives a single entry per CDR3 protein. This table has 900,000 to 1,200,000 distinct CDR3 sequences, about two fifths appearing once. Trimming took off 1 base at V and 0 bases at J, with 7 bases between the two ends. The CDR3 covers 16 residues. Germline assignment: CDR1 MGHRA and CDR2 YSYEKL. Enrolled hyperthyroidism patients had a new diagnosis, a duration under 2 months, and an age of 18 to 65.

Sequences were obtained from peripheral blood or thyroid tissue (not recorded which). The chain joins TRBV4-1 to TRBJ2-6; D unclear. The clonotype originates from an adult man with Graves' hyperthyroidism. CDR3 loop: CASSQVMPSGANVLTF. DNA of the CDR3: TGCGCCAGCAGCCAAGTCATGCCCTCTGGGGCCAACGTCCTGACTTTC.